This T cell receptor beta chain was captured in a study of radiotherapy plus CTLA-4 blockade in lung cancer. This clone was seen a single time. The antigen is not known. Germline CDR1 reads SEHNR; CDR2 reads FQNEAQ (reference sequence). Trimming cost V 1 base and J 4 bases, with 11 bases left between them. This CDR3 region has 15 residues. General observations from the study: Subsequent to radiotherapy plus ipilimumab, tumor-derived TCR clones underwent expansion in blood.

Method: immunoSEQ multiplex PCR; TCRdb's copy keeps in-frame clones and lacks some. The sample includes about 51,000 clones, roughly 77% of them seen just once. The chain couples TRBV7-9 to TRBJ1-5, with unresolved D. The clonotype originates from a human donor with non-small cell lung cancer who had a complete response to radiotherapy plus ipilimumab. The specimen was peripheral blood, collected from a patient treated with radiotherapy plus ipilimumab. The DNA of the CDR3 is TGTGCCAGCAGCTTAGATCTGTCAGGAAATCAGCCCCAGCATTTT. Amino acid sequence: CASSLDLSGNQPQHF.